These 25 T cell receptor beta chains came from one sample sequenced in a study of blood T cell repertoires in COVID-19. Repertoires were generated with immunoSEQ multiplex PCR, while TCRdb's copy carries only in-frame clones and drops some. Altogether tens of thousands of clones are present, roughly 77% being singletons, with the ten largest covering over 5.5%. Sequenced input: peripheral blood. The receptors come from a man in his fifties or sixties with active or convalescent COVID-19.

The CDR3 region has the DNA TGTGCCAGCTCCCACTCCGCGCGGGCCGCAGGGGGCGCGGGGAATGAGCAGTTCTTC. Its translation is CASSHSARAAGGAGNEQFF. J is TRBJ2-1 and V is TRBV18, with 8 nucleotides matching TRBD1. V dropped 6 bases and J dropped 7; count of bases not matched to a gene: 23. Germline lookup yields CDR1 KGHSH and CDR2 LQKENI. The CDR3 length is 19 residues.

This rearrangement joins TRBV7-9 to TRBJ1-6, with D possibly matching TRBD1 (6 bases). The CDR3 extends over 13 amino acids. Germline V gene lookup returns CDR1 SEHNR and CDR2 FQNEAQ (reference sequence). V was trimmed by 5 bases and J by 9 bases, leaving 11 bases between them. This CDR3 is CASSPDRLSPLHF. CDR3 DNA: TGTGCCAGCAGCCCGGACAGACTTTCACCCCTCCACTTT.

This clone came up a few times. The V and J genes are TRBV9 and TRBJ2-7; possibly TRBD2 for D (5 bases). The germline gives CDR1 SGDLS, CDR2 YYNGEE. Trimming left V 4 bases short and J 4 bases short, with 18 bases between. This CDR3 is built from 15 residues. DNA for the CDR3: TGTGCCAGCAGCCCCCGAGGGTCGACTTCGTACGAGCAGTACTTC. Translating gives CASSPRGSTSYEQYF.

The chain links TRBV10-3 to TRBJ1-6; 9 bases are shared with TRBD1. Unmatched junction bases numbered 9, after V lost 3 bases and J lost 9 bases. This CDR3 spans 16 amino acids. CDR1 ENHRY and CDR2 SYGVKD come from the germline V gene. CDR3 sequence: CAISDPETGGGSPLHF. In DNA, the CDR3 is TGTGCCATCAGTGACCCCGAGACAGGGGGTGGTTCACCCCTCCACTTT.

This clone was counted many times. V usage is TRBV9 and J usage is TRBJ1-6; TRBD1 aligns across 9 bases. Per germline, CDR1 SGDLS and CDR2 YYNGEE. J gave up 7 bases and V 8 bases, and 10 bases lay outside the gene matches. This CDR3 is 15 amino acids long. The CDR3, as DNA: TGTGCCAGTCGAGGGGAGGGACAGGGAAATTCACCCCTCCACTTT. It translates to CASRGEGQGNSPLHF.

The gene calls are TRBV18 and TRBJ1-1, with a weak D call TRBD1 (5 bases). The CDR3 is made up of 13 amino acids. With 3 bases removed from V and 6 bases from J, the gap between germline ends came to 11 bases. The germline CDR1 and CDR2 sequences are KGHSH and LQKENI. The CDR3 protein is CASSPRGTAEAFF. The DNA for the CDR3 is TGTGCCAGCTCACCCCGGGGGACTGCTGAAGCTTTCTTT.

Here the CDR3 DNA reads TGTGCCAGCAGTGACAAAGCAAACACTGAAGCTTTCTTT. Protein: CASSDKANTEAFF. The chain links TRBV6-4 to TRBJ1-1; no definite D call. This CDR3 is built from 13 residues. V was trimmed by 2 bases and J by 2 bases, leaving 6 bases between them. The germline V gene has CDR1 MRHNA and CDR2 SNTAGT.

The V gene is TRBV4-1, the J gene TRBJ2-6; tentatively, D is TRBD1 (5 bases). The CDR3 is 16 amino acids. V lost 0 bases and J 3 bases, leaving 9 bases between the germline ends. Germline V CDR1 and CDR2: MGHRA, YSYEKL. The CDR3 nucleotides are TGCGCCAGCAGCCAAGACAGGGTCGGTGGGGCCAACGTCCTGACTTTC. Translating it yields CASSQDRVGGANVLTF.

V usage is TRBV13 and J usage is TRBJ2-1; the match to TRBD2 covers 12 bases. The CDR3 is made up of 18 amino acids. Per germline, CDR1 PRHDT and CDR2 FYEKMQ (reference sequence). J was trimmed by 3 bases and V by 3 bases; bases with no gene match: 9. The CDR3 DNA is TGTGCCAGCAGCTTGCCTAGCGGGGGGGCGGTCATCTACAATGAGCAGTTCTTC. It translates to CASSLPSGGAVIYNEQFF.

This clone was found many times. This chain joins TRBV5-5 and TRBJ1-4; D possibly corresponds to TRBD1 (5 bases). Per the germline V gene, CDR1 is SGHKS and CDR2 is YYEKEE (reference sequence). V was trimmed by 0 bases and J by 8 bases, leaving 11 bases between them. The CDR3 is made up of 14 amino acids. CDR3 residues: CASSLVGREEKLFF. In DNA, the CDR3 is TGTGCCAGCAGCTTGGTGGGCAGGGAAGAAAAACTGTTTTTT. The variable domain in full, with the rest retrieved from reference TRBV5-5 and TRBJ1-4, is DAGVTQSPTHLIKTRGQQVTLRCSPISGHKSVSWYQQVLGQGPQFIFQYYEKEERGRGNFPDRFSARQFPNYSSELNVNALLLGDSALYLCASSLVGREEKLFFGSGTQLSVL.

The CDR3 DNA reads TGTGCCAGCAGTTTATGGCAGTTCTACGAGCAGTACTTC. It codes for CASSLWQFYEQYF. The genes are TRBV12-3 or TRBV12-4 and TRBJ2-7; D is unresolved. V dropped 2 bases and J dropped 3 bases, with 8 bases sitting between them. CDR3 size: 13 residues.

The CDR3, as DNA: TGTGCCAGCAGTTCACAGGGGACTGGAAACACCATATATTTT. It translates to CASSSQGTGNTIYF. The chain carries TRBV6-6 and TRBJ1-3, with 7 bases matching TRBD1. In germline, CDR1 is MNHNY, CDR2 SVGAGI (reference sequence). V shed 4 bases and J 2 bases; nucleotides not matched to a gene: 2. The CDR3 spans 14 residues.

A few counts support this clone. DNA for the CDR3: TGCAGCGTTGTCTGGGGCCTCGAGGGAAACACCATATATTTT. As protein: CSVVWGLEGNTIYF. V and J are TRBV29-1 and TRBJ1-3, with D maybe TRBD1 (5 bases). This CDR3 region has 14 residues. Germline V CDR1 and CDR2: SQVTM, ANQGSEA. V lost 4 bases and J 4 bases, leaving 14 bases between the germline ends.

This sequence joins TRBV11-3 and TRBJ2-3; 8 bases fit TRBD2. J was trimmed by 6 bases and V by 3 bases; bases with no gene match: 11. The CDR3 is 16 amino acids. Germline CDR1 is SGHNT and CDR2 is YENEEA. The DNA of the CDR3 is TGTGCCAGCAGCTTGCAGTCCAGCGGGGGAGTGGATACGCAGTATTTT. Translating it yields CASSLQSSGGVDTQYF.

The chain employs TRBV19 and TRBJ1-5; TRBD1 might be the D (5 bases). The germline gives CDR1 LNHDA, CDR2 SQIVND (reference sequence). This CDR3 comprises 15 residues. Trimming shortened V by 7 bases and J by 2 bases, and 15 bases separated the two germline ends. Here the CDR3 DNA reads TGTGCCAGTAAGGACACCCAAGGGGGCAATCAGCCCCAGCATTTT. Translating gives CASKDTQGGNQPQHF.

The CDR3 protein is CASSPARGGYTF. In DNA form, the CDR3 reads TGTGCCAGCAGCCCCGCTCGGGGGGGCTACACCTTC. The rearrangement links TRBV9 to TRBJ1-2, with D possibly matching TRBD1 (5 bases). The CDR3 contains 12 residues. The V gene lost 4 bases and the J gene lost 8 bases, with 12 bases spanning the gap. Per germline, CDR1 SGDLS and CDR2 YYNGEE.

The chain couples TRBV4-1 to TRBJ1-1; 7 bases line up with TRBD1. V lost 3 bases and J lost 1; bases outside the gene matches: 2. This CDR3 region has 14 residues. CDR1 is MGHRA, CDR2 YSYEKL, per germline. The CDR3 spells CASSHGTANTEAFF. The CDR3 DNA sequence: TGCGCCAGCAGCCACGGGACAGCGAACACTGAAGCTTTCTTT.

The rearrangement joins TRBV13 to TRBJ2-3; 13 positions agree with TRBD2. CDR1 is PRHDT and CDR2 is FYEKMQ in the germline V gene (reference sequence). V shed 6 bases and J 0 bases; nucleotides not matched to a gene: 6. This CDR3 contains 17 residues. CDR3 protein: CASRGTSGAPSTDTQYF. The CDR3 bases are TGTGCCAGCAGGGGGACTAGCGGGGCTCCTAGCACAGATACGCAGTATTTT.

This chain joins TRBV7-3 and TRBJ2-2; no firm D call. Germline CDR1 is SGHTA and CDR2 is FQGTGA. V lost 1 base to trimming and J lost 6 bases, with 6 bases between them. The CDR3 covers 13 residues. The CDR3 sequence is CASSLIDPGELFF. Written as DNA, the CDR3 is TGTGCCAGCAGCTTAATAGATCCCGGGGAGCTGTTTTTT.

V gene TRBV6-5 combines with J gene TRBJ1-2, with a weak D call TRBD1 (6 bases). This CDR3 has 13 amino acids. From germline, CDR1 is MNHEY and CDR2 SVGAGI. The V and J ends lost 6 bases and 7 bases respectively, with 15 bases between them. The CDR3 spells CASRPTGFGGYTF. The CDR3 DNA sequence: TGTGCCAGCAGACCCACAGGGTTTGGTGGCTACACCTTC.

The chain couples TRBV4-1 to TRBJ1-2; 8 nucleotides match TRBD1. This CDR3 contains 15 residues. V gave up 1 base and J gave up 2 bases; unmatched junction bases: 3. Germline CDR1 reads MGHRA; CDR2 reads YSYEKL. In nucleotides, the CDR3 is TGCGCCAGCAGCCAAGTGGACAGGGTGAACTATGGCTACACCTTC. This gives the protein CASSQVDRVNYGYTF.

The CDR3 region has the DNA TGTGCCAGCAGCCCAAGTCCGGAGAGGAGATATGGCTACACCTTC. The encoded protein is CASSPSPERRYGYTF. This chain uses TRBV5-4 with TRBJ1-2; D remains ambiguous. The CDR3 spans 15 residues. The germline V gene has CDR1 SGHNT and CDR2 YYREEE (reference sequence). V lost 4 bases, J lost 5 bases, and 18 bases lay in between.

This chain joins TRBV9 and TRBJ1-5, with D perhaps TRBD1 (5 bases). This CDR3 is 14 amino acids long. Trimming stripped 4 bases from V and 4 bases from J, with 12 bases between. CDR1 is SGDLS, CDR2 YYNGEE, per germline. CDR3: CASSSHDSNQPQHF. The CDR3 DNA is TGTGCCAGCAGCAGCCATGACAGTAATCAGCCCCAGCATTTT.

The genes are TRBV9 and TRBJ2-3, with TRBD2 matching over 8 bases. The CDR3 covers 14 residues. The ends lost 7 bases at V and 0 bases at J; junction bases unmatched: 4. Germline lookup yields CDR1 SGDLS and CDR2 YYNGEE. Written as DNA, the CDR3 is TGTGCCAGCTCCATAGCGGGGAGCACAGATACGCAGTATTTT. Amino acids: CASSIAGSTDTQYF.

Note on this clone: The same CDR3 arises from other DNA sequences in this sample as well. This chain joins TRBV5-1 and TRBJ1-3; D not resolved. CDR1 and CDR2 from the germline V gene are SGHRS and YFSETQ. This CDR3 region has 16 residues. The V end lost 0 bases, the J end lost 0 bases, and 10 bases lay between the germline ends. CDR3 region: CASSLAGSFSGNTIYF. CDR3 coding DNA: TGCGCCAGCAGCTTGGCCGGGTCTTTCTCTGGAAACACCATATATTTT.